This section outlines one T cell receptor beta chain sequence together with its context. Its antigen is not known. Germline V gene sequence: CDR1 SQVTM, CDR2 ANQGSEA. Deletions cut 5 bases from V and 5 bases from J, with 9 bases between. The length of the CDR3 is 12 residues. This sample stems from a study of T cell repertoires in cytomegalovirus infection. Study-wide background: Well-studied HLA-B-restricted CMV epitopes were used in the study alongside recently identified HLA-C-restricted ones. Signatures in public TCR beta sequences pointed to both CMV infection and matching HLA type.

MiXCR, applied by TCRdb to the reads, yields one record per CDR3 protein. Among some 900,000 distinct CDR3 sequences listed, approximately 30% were seen once. Findings and caveats of the study: Accumulated public TCR beta family frequency recognized individuals carrying CMV together with the relevant HLA. Dominant in the ex vivo response were TCR beta clonotypes restricted by HLA-C and specific for CMV.

Sequences were derived from cultured CD8+ T cells from PBMCs, sampled from culture after CMV antigen stimulation. The rearrangement joins TRBV29-1 to TRBJ2-2, with D tentatively TRBD2 (5 bases). The sequence was collected from a human donor in good health (CMV status not recorded). Some clones in this sample may be carry-over from other donors' samples. DNA for the CDR3: TGCAGCGTTCACGAGGGAACCGGGGAGCTGTTTTTT. It codes for CSVHEGTGELFF.